The next 6 T cell receptor beta chains were all read from a single sample in a study of blood T cells in healthy people across ages. Next came a second PCR, run for roughly 7 to 12 cycles, which used a sample-barcoded 5' primer along with a J-beta primer mix. TCRdb fed the 5' RACE reads into MiXCR, producing one record per CDR3 protein. The sample consists of around 1,000,000 distinct CDR3 sequences, approximately 25% of them appearing once. These data are also associated with another study on T cells of mothers and their children.

Source material: blood. These receptors originate from a girl aged 2 to 10 in good health.

This clonotype has a count of ten or more. The chain employs TRBV5-1 and TRBJ2-1, with a weak D call TRBD1 (6 bases). V lost 5 bases, J lost 8 bases, and 11 bases lay in between. CDR3 length: 12 residues. The germline V gene has CDR1 SGHRS and CDR2 YFSETQ. CDR3 sequence: CASSPYRDEQFF. The CDR3, as DNA: TGCGCCAGCAGTCCCTACAGGGATGAGCAGTTCTTC. The full variable domain, its missing parts supplied by reference TRBV5-1 and TRBJ2-1, is KAGVTQTPRYLIKTRGQQVTLSCSPISGHRSVSWYQQTPGQGLQFLFEYFSETQRNKGNFPGRFSGRQFSNSRSEMNVSTLELGDSALYLCASSPYRDEQFFGPGTRLTVL.

This chain connects TRBV29-1 to TRBJ1-3; tentatively, D is TRBD1 (5 bases). Trimming removed 6 bases from V and 3 bases from J, with 9 bases in between. From germline, CDR1 is SQVTM and CDR2 ANQGSEA. The CDR3 has 12 residues. CDR3 loop: CSVLDSGNTIYF. Here the CDR3 DNA reads TGCAGCGTCCTTGACAGTGGAAACACCATATATTTT.

This clonotype has just a few counts. The CDR3 DNA reads TGTGCCAGCAGCTCCCGACAGGGCTCGTATTCACCCCTCCACTTT. Translating gives CASSSRQGSYSPLHF. The chain couples TRBV7-2 to TRBJ1-6, with 7 bases matching TRBD1. The CDR3 is 15 residues long. V dropped 4 bases and J dropped 8; count of bases not matched to a gene: 8. The V gene's germline CDR1 is SGHTA and CDR2 FQGNSA. The whole variable domain, filled in from reference TRBV7-2 and TRBJ1-6, reads GAGVSQSPSNKVTEKGKDVELRCDPISGHTALYWYRQSLGQGLEFLIYFQGNSAPDKSGLPSDRFSAERTGGSVSTLTIQRTQQEDSAVYLCASSSRQGSYSPLHFGNGTRLTVT.

The rearrangement links TRBV12-3 or TRBV12-4 to TRBJ1-2; TRBD1 is a possible D gene (5 bases). The V end was cut by 7 bases, the J end by 4 bases, with 13 bases between. This CDR3 comprises 13 residues. DNA of the CDR3: TGTGCCAGCACCGAATTCGGGGGCTATGGCTACACCTTC. It is translated as CASTEFGGYGYTF.

This clonotype was counted a few times. The CDR3 sequence is CASSWTSGRDNEQFF. DNA for the CDR3: TGTGCCAGCAGCTGGACTAGCGGGAGGGACAATGAGCAGTTCTTC. The rearrangement links TRBV7-9 to TRBJ2-1; 15 nucleotides match TRBD2. The germline V gene encodes CDR1 SEHNR and CDR2 FQNEAQ (reference sequence). This CDR3 is 15 amino acids long. Trimming cost V 4 bases and J 5 bases; bases outside gene matches: 0.

The chain combines TRBV12-5 with TRBJ2-3; D is undetermined. CDR3 length: 18 amino acids. CDR1 is LGHNT, CDR2 FRNRAP, per germline. V was trimmed by 0 bases and J by 4 bases, leaving 20 bases between them. The CDR3 is CASGLVCPFVVLADTQYF. CDR3 nucleotides: TGTGCTAGTGGTTTGGTATGTCCGTTCGTTGTGTTAGCAGATACGCAGTATTTT.